This T cell receptor (beta chain) derives from a study of blood T cell repertoires in COVID-19. Study as a whole: From T cells, B-cell-depleted T cells, or PBMCs came the material, which was cDNA or gDNA.

CDR1 ENHRY and CDR2 SYGVKD come from the germline V gene. Trimming pared 9 bases from V and 2 bases from J, leaving 17 bases between. CDR3 length: 14 residues. As handled by the study authors: Estimates of nucleated cell counts were drawn from the amplification of reference gene primers. Data came from immunoSEQ multiplex PCR; TCRdb stores just in-frame clones and leaves some out. V and J calls and clone size are copied from that table; D and trimming were computed from the DNA. The data show around 250,000 clones, with less than 90% seen just once and more than 1.5% held by the top ten. The J gene is TRBJ2-7, the V gene TRBV10-3; D might be TRBD1 (6 bases). What was sequenced was peripheral blood. This receptor was obtained from a middle-aged woman who had recovered from COVID-19. CDR3 sequence (DNA): TGTGCCATGAGTCGGGACATAGGCACCTACGAGCAGTACTTC. This translates into CAMSRDIGTYEQYF.